The clone carrying this TCR beta chain was detected a few times. These data are taken from a study of blood T cell repertoires in COVID-19. Study in general: Acute and convalescent COVID-19 specimens originated in the United States, Italy and Spain.

Sequencing was performed with immunoSEQ multiplex PCR; in TCRdb, only in-frame clones are kept and a portion is missing. The sample lists fewer than 400,000 clones, under 90% occurring once. V lost 3 bases, J lost 1 base, and 9 bases stayed unmatched. This CDR3 comprises 17 residues. The germline V gene encodes CDR1 SGHRS and CDR2 YFSETQ. The V and J genes are TRBV5-1 and TRBJ2-5, with 10 bases aligning to TRBD2. This receptor was taken from a man aged 25-45 years who had recovered from COVID-19. Material for sequencing was PBMCs or T cells enriched from blood (not recorded which). In DNA form, the CDR3 reads TGCGCCAGCAGCTCTAGCGGGAGCGGGGGCCCCCAAGAGACCCAGTACTTC. Residues: CASSSSGSGGPQETQYF.